The rows below give T cell receptor beta chains drawn from one sample of a study of blood T cell repertoires in COVID-19. Repertoires were generated with immunoSEQ multiplex PCR, while TCRdb's copy carries only in-frame clones and drops some. The sample holds some 290,000 clones, 85% to 95% seen once. The specimen sequenced was PBMCs or T cells enriched from blood (not recorded which). The receptors were gathered from a woman aged 30 to 39 who had been exposed to COVID-19. CDR3s include the opening cysteine and the closing phenylalanine or tryptophan. D genes are given only for firm matches. Where a row states a size, it is once, few, many or the class of an expanded clone; other rows omit it.

clone_size | d_call | j_call | v_call | cdr3_nt | cdr3_aa
NA | TRBD1 | TRBJ1-2 | TRBV4-3 | TGCGCCAGCAGCCAACGAGGACAGGGTGGCTACACCTTC | CASSQRGQGGYTF
NA | TRBD1 | TRBJ2-2 | TRBV2 | TGTGCCAGCAAGTCCAGGGACAGGATCACCGGGGAGCTGTTTTTT | CASKSRDRITGELFF
NA | TRBD1 | TRBJ2-3 | TRBV19 | TGTGCCACCTCGCAGGGGGCGGGCACAGATACGCAGTATTTT | CATSQGAGTDTQYF
NA | NA | TRBJ2-3 | TRBV7-3 | TGTGCCAGCAGCCCCGACAGATTCACAGATACGCAGTATTTT | CASSPDRFTDTQYF
NA | TRBD2 | TRBJ2-1 | TRBV7-3 | TGTGCCAGCAGCCCGCGGCGGGGGAGTACCTACAATGAGCAGTTCTTC | CASSPRRGSTYNEQFF
NA | NA | TRBJ1-3 | TRBV9 | TGTGCCAGCAGCCTTATGGGGGGAACCTCTGGAAACACCATATATTTT | CASSLMGGTSGNTIYF
NA | NA | TRBJ1-1 | TRBV4-3 | TGCGCCAGCAGCCACCCCGGGATGAACACTGAAGCTTTCTTT | CASSHPGMNTEAFF
NA | NA | TRBJ2-7 | TRBV6-2/TRBV6-3 | TGTGCCAGCAGTGGGATACGGGGGTGGTACGAGCAGTACTTC | CASSGIRGWYEQYF
NA | NA | TRBJ1-5 | TRBV5-1 | TGCGCCAGCAGCAAAGAGAATCAGCCCCAGCATTTT | CASSKENQPQHF
NA | NA | TRBJ2-7 | TRBV21-1 | TGTGCCAGCAGCACGGACAGGGCGACCTACGAGCAGTACTTC | CASSTDRATYEQYF
NA | TRBD1 | TRBJ2-7 | TRBV4-1 | TGCGCCAGCAGCCAAGGACAGGGGCCCTCCTACGAGCAGTACTTC | CASSQGQGPSYEQYF
NA | NA | TRBJ1-4 | TRBV21-1 | TGTGCCGGAAGGGGGGAAAAACTGTTTTTT | CAGRGEKLFF
NA | TRBD1 | TRBJ2-2 | TRBV4-1 | TGCGCCAGCAGCCACCCCACTCGGGGACAGGGGGCCGGGGAGCTGTTTTTT | CASSHPTRGQGAGELFF
NA | TRBD2 | TRBJ2-3 | TRBV3-1/TRBV3-2 | TGTGCCAGCAGCCAACCAGCGGGGGTTGGAGATACGCAGTATTTT | CASSQPAGVGDTQYF
NA | TRBD1 | TRBJ2-1 | TRBV6-5 | TGTGCCAGCAGCCCCGACAGGGGGGTTGAGCAGTTCTTC | CASSPDRGVEQFF
NA | NA | TRBJ1-2 | TRBV3-1/TRBV3-2 | TGTGCCAGCAGCCAGAGAGATCTCGGAGCTAACTATGGCTACACCTTC | CASSQRDLGANYGYTF
few | NA | TRBJ1-1 | TRBV12-3/TRBV12-4 | TGTGCCAGCAGCCAGGGAGCTTTCTTT | CASSQGAFF
NA | TRBD1 | TRBJ1-4 | TRBV6-5 | TGTGCCAGCAACGCAGGACAGGGCCTGAATGAAAAACTGTTTTTT | CASNAGQGLNEKLFF
NA | TRBD1 | TRBJ1-2 | TRBV18 | TGTGCCAGCTCCCCCCAAGGGACAGGGGGCTCTGGCTACACCTTC | CASSPQGTGGSGYTF
NA | TRBD1 | TRBJ2-1 | TRBV6-2/TRBV6-3 | TGTGCCAGCGGCCGGGACAGGGGAAATGAGCAGTTCTTC | CASGRDRGNEQFF
NA | TRBD1 | TRBJ2-7 | TRBV9 | TGTGCCAGCAGCTTCAGGACAGGATACTACGAGCAGTACTTC | CASSFRTGYYEQYF
NA | TRBD1 | TRBJ1-5 | TRBV19 | TGTGCCAGTAGCTATACAGGGGGCCGAGGTCAGCCCCAGCATTTT | CASSYTGGRGQPQHF
NA | NA | TRBJ1-2 | TRBV23-1 | TGCGCCAGCAGTACGACCAACGAGGGGGTCTATGGCTACACCTTC | CASSTTNEGVYGYTF